The rows below give T cell receptor beta chains drawn from one sample of a study of T cell clonotyping in hematopoietic cell transplantation. Libraries were prepared by immunoSEQ multiplex PCR; TCRdb keeps only in-frame clonotypes and omits some of them. The sample includes around 16,000 clones, roughly 90% of them seen just once. The sequencing sample was made of peripheral blood mononuclear cells. The receptor source for this set is a man aged 45 to 65 in good health. Some clones in this sample may be carry-over from other donors' samples. Both conserved end residues are part of each CDR3. The D gene is left open where the match is weak. Only some rows state a clone size, as once, few, many or a class for expanded clones.

TRBV11-2	TRBD1	NA	TRBJ1-1	TGTGCCAGCAGTCGACAGGGGGAAATGTCTGAAGCTTTCTTT	CASSRQGEMSEAFF
TRBV4-2	NA	NA	TRBJ1-2	TGTGCCAGCAGCCTTCGGCGAGAAAACTATGGCTACACCTTC	CASSLRRENYGYTF
TRBV9	NA	NA	TRBJ1-2	TGTGCCAGCAGCGTCGGGACCAACTATGGCTACACCTTC	CASSVGTNYGYTF
TRBV29-1	NA	NA	TRBJ1-2	TGCAGCGTTGACAGGGCCCAAGCTAACTATGGCTACACCTTC	CSVDRAQANYGYTF
TRBV6-5	NA	NA	TRBJ1-2	TGTGCCAGCAGTCCCCCAGGACAGTACTATGGCTACACCTTC	CASSPPGQYYGYTF
TRBV5-1	TRBD2	NA	TRBJ2-5	TGCGCCAGCAGCATTGGGACTAGCGGGGGGGAGACCCAGTACTTC	CASSIGTSGGETQYF
TRBV7-2	TRBD1	few	TRBJ1-5	TGTGCCAGCAAGGGGGCGGCCAGCAATCAGCCCCAGCATTTT	CASKGAASNQPQHF
TRBV5-4	NA	NA	TRBJ1-2	TGTGCCAGCACCTTTGAAAGGTTCTATGGCTACACCTTC	CASTFERFYGYTF
TRBV9	TRBD1	NA	TRBJ1-2	TGTGCCAGCAGCCTTCAGGACAGGGCCCATGGCTACACCTTC	CASSLQDRAHGYTF
TRBV25-1	TRBD1	NA	TRBJ1-2	TGTGCCAGCAGTGACAGGGGGCTTGGCTACACCTTC	CASSDRGLGYTF
TRBV5-4	NA	NA	TRBJ2-3	TGTGCCAGCAGAGTAGGCACCGAGCGAGATACGCAGTATTTT	CASRVGTERDTQYF
TRBV9	NA	NA	TRBJ2-5	TGTGCCAGCAGCGTAGGGGGCAGGGGTCCACAAGAGACCCAGTACTTC	CASSVGGRGPQETQYF
TRBV11-3	TRBD1	NA	TRBJ2-3	TGTGCCAGCAGCGCACGGGACAGTACAGATACGCAGTATTTT	CASSARDSTDTQYF
TRBV29-1	TRBD1	NA	TRBJ2-4	TGCAGCGCCGGGACAGTAAACATTCAGTACTTC	CSAGTVNIQYF
TRBV6-5	NA	NA	TRBJ1-6	TGTGCCAGCAGCCCGCCGGGTCCTAATTCACCCCTCCACTTT	CASSPPGPNSPLHF
TRBV6-1	TRBD1	once	TRBJ2-7	TGTGCCACCACTCGACAGGGCTCCTACGAGCAGTACTTC	CATTRQGSYEQYF
TRBV28	NA	NA	TRBJ1-2	TGTGCCAGCAGTTTATCCCAGGTTCGCGGTGGCTACACCTTC	CASSLSQVRGGYTF
TRBV30	NA	NA	TRBJ1-5	TGTGCCTGGAGTGCCGGCGGGGGCAATCAGCCCCAGCATTTT	CAWSAGGGNQPQHF
TRBV4-2	NA	NA	TRBJ1-4	TGTGCCAGCAGCCAAGATATCGGCAGTTCTTCCATTTTT	CASSQDIGSSSIF
TRBV2	NA	NA	TRBJ2-7	TGTGCCAGCAGCCAGTTGCCGAAAAGCGAGCAGTACTTC	CASSQLPKSEQYF
TRBV19	TRBD2	NA	TRBJ2-3	TGTGCCAGTAGTATTAGGGGACTAGCGGGGGGCGTCACAGATACGCAGTATTTT	CASSIRGLAGGVTDTQYF
TRBV4-1	NA	NA	TRBJ2-7	TGCGCCAGCAGCCAAAGGACAGGAGGGGGAGAGCAGTACTTC	CASSQRTGGGEQYF
TRBV11-3	NA	NA	TRBJ1-5	TGTGCCAGCAGCTTAGATTTCAATCAGCCCCAGCATTTT	CASSLDFNQPQHF
TRBV29-1	NA	NA	TRBJ1-3	TGCAGCGCTGTGCTCGGGACCTCTGGAAACACCATATATTTT	CSAVLGTSGNTIYF
TRBV6-5	NA	NA	TRBJ2-1	TGTGCCAGCAGTTACGGGCAACGGTACAATGAGCAGTTCTTC	CASSYGQRYNEQFF
TRBV6-6	TRBD1	NA	TRBJ2-5	TGTGCCAGCCAACAAACAGGGGGAGAGACCCAGTACTTC	CASQQTGGETQYF
TRBV30	TRBD1	NA	TRBJ1-6	TGTGCCTGGAGGGGGGACAGCCGACAGGCTTCACCCCTCCACTTT	CAWRGDSRQASPLHF
TRBV7-2	NA	NA	TRBJ1-5	TGTGCCAGCAGCTTCACAGGGACGAGCAATCAGCCCCAGCATTTT	CASSFTGTSNQPQHF
TRBV7-2	NA	NA	TRBJ2-7	TGTGCCAGCAGCTTAGCGGGACAAACCTACGAGCAGTACTTC	CASSLAGQTYEQYF
TRBV6-5	NA	once	TRBJ2-1	TGTGCCAGCAGTCGCGACTACAATGAGCAGTTCTTC	CASSRDYNEQFF
TRBV4-2	TRBD1	NA	TRBJ2-3	TGTGCCAGCAGCCAAGAGGGACAGCAAAGCACAGATACGCAGTATTTT	CASSQEGQQSTDTQYF
TRBV7-2	TRBD2	NA	TRBJ2-3	TGTGCCAGCAGCTCGTGGACTAGCGGGGGTGCGACGCAGTATTTT	CASSSWTSGGATQYF
TRBV30	NA	once	TRBJ1-6	TGTGCCGGGGGCACGCCGAATTCACCCCTCCACTTT	CAGGTPNSPLHF
TRBV11-3	NA	NA	TRBJ2-7	TGTGCCAGCAGCTTTAGAGACTACGAGCAGTACTTC	CASSFRDYEQYF
TRBV19	NA	NA	TRBJ1-3	TGTGCCAGTATTGAGGACGGACGCTCTGGAAACACCATATATTTT	CASIEDGRSGNTIYF
TRBV5-4	TRBD1	once	TRBJ1-6	TGTGCCAGCAGCTTTTCACAGGGGTCTAATTCACCCCTCCACTTT	CASSFSQGSNSPLHF
TRBV7-8	NA	once	TRBJ1-2	TGTGCCAGCAGCCGGACTGCCACTAACTATGGCTACACCTTC	CASSRTATNYGYTF
TRBV25-1	TRBD2	NA	TRBJ2-7	TGTGCCAGCAGCCGCCCAACGGGGGGGACCTACGAGCAGTACTTC	CASSRPTGGTYEQYF
TRBV5-4	NA	NA	TRBJ1-2	TGTGCCAGCAGCTTGGGGCAGGAAAGGTATGGCTACACCTTC	CASSLGQERYGYTF
TRBV9	NA	NA	TRBJ2-3	TGTGCCAGCTCTATCGCGGGGTCGGCAGATACGCAGTATTTT	CASSIAGSADTQYF
TRBV10-3	TRBD2	few	TRBJ2-1	TGTGCCATCAGTGGGTGGGAGGGGTATGAGCAGTTCTTC	CAISGWEGYEQFF
TRBV28	NA	NA	TRBJ2-5	TGTGCCAGCAGTTCGTACCAAGAGACCCAGTACTTC	CASSSYQETQYF
TRBV4-1	NA	NA	TRBJ1-5	TGCGCCAGCAGCCACGGGACTACTGATCAGCCCCAGCATTTT	CASSHGTTDQPQHF
TRBV7-3	NA	NA	TRBJ1-2	TGTGCCAGCAGCCCTACCGGGGCGACCTATGGCTACACCTTC	CASSPTGATYGYTF
TRBV7-3	NA	few	TRBJ1-1	TGTGCCAGCAGCCACCTGGGGTTGGACACTGAAGCTTTCTTT	CASSHLGLDTEAFF
TRBV5-1	NA	NA	TRBJ2-3	TGCGCCAGCAGCGAAGGTGGCACAGATACGCAGTATTTT	CASSEGGTDTQYF
TRBV27	NA	NA	TRBJ1-3	TGTGCCAGCAGACCAAACTCCGGCGGCACCATATATTTT	CASRPNSGGTIYF
TRBV6-6	NA	once	TRBJ2-7	TGTGCCAGCAGTTACCCCCCCGGGTACGAGCAGTACTTC	CASSYPPGYEQYF
TRBV28	TRBD1	NA	TRBJ1-2	TGTGCCAGCAGGACGTATGGACAGGGCGGTGGCTACACCTTC	CASRTYGQGGGYTF
TRBV7-6	TRBD1	once	TRBJ2-7	TGTGCCAGCAGCCTGCAGACAGGGGGCTACTACGAGCAGTACTTC	CASSLQTGGYYEQYF
TRBV4-2	NA	NA	TRBJ2-5	TGTGCCAGCAGCCTTGCAGGGTCGGGTTTAAAGACCCAGTACTTC	CASSLAGSGLKTQYF
TRBV19	TRBD2	NA	TRBJ2-1	TGTGCCAGTAGCCCTAGCGGGGGGGCCGATGAGCAGTTCTTC	CASSPSGGADEQFF
TRBV30	NA	NA	TRBJ1-5	TGTGCCTGGAGTCCTTCCCCCGGGACTCCCAATCAGCCCCAGCATTTT	CAWSPSPGTPNQPQHF
TRBV27	TRBD2	NA	TRBJ2-7	TGTGCCAGCAGCCCGGCGGGAGGGTTCGAGCAGTACTTC	CASSPAGGFEQYF